Given below is one TCR beta chain in context. Its target is unknown. This specimen belongs to a study of T cells in Graves' hyperthyroidism and ophthalmopathy. Study-wide findings and caveats: The authors' 13 V-J model separated ophthalmopathy from stable hyperthyroidism. Among thyroid clonotypes expanded above 0.001, most also appeared in blood.

RNA transcripts gave rise to amplified TCR beta CDR3 regions. An initial round of RT-PCR targeting the TCR CDR3 relied on the HTBI primer set. In TCRdb, the multiplex PCR reads were re-called with MiXCR into one record per CDR3 protein. Among under 400,000 distinct CDR3 sequences listed, about 13% were seen once. Exclusions: uncontrolled infection, other autoimmune disease, pregnancy, lactation. This sequence originates from a young woman with Graves' hyperthyroidism. Sequenced input: blood.

The CDR3 here is CASSASGTSLIEQYF. CDR3 sequence (DNA): TGTGCCAGTAGTGCATCCGGGACTAGCCTCATCGAGCAGTACTTC. The chain carries TRBV19 and TRBJ2-7, with TRBD2 matching 9 bases. The CDR3 spans 15 residues. The germline gives CDR1 LNHDA, CDR2 SQIVND (reference sequence). V lost 5 bases, J lost 6 bases, and 11 bases stayed unmatched. Together with reference TRBV19 and TRBJ2-7, the CDR3 gives the full variable domain: DGGITQSPKYLFRKEGQNVTLSCEQNLNHDAMYWYRQDPGQGLRLIYYSQIVNDFQKGDIAEGYSVSREKKESFPLTVTSAQKNPTAFYLCASSASGTSLIEQYFGPGTRLTVT.